This T cell receptor beta chain originates from a study of regulatory T cells in long-lasting Graves disease. Across the whole study: For a period under 3 months, newly diagnosed Graves' patients had taken antithyroid drugs.

According to the study, TCR beta libraries were built with iRepertoire HTBI primers and CDR3-region Arm-PCR. TCRdb re-derived calls from the multiplex PCR reads in MiXCR, one entry per CDR3 protein. The table shows about 200,000 distinct CDR3 sequences, with 15% to 20% occurring only once. On this clonotype: Its target is not known.

Germline-derived CDR1 and CDR2 are MNHEY and SVGEGT. The CDR3 consists of 15 residues. V was clipped by 6 bases and J by 2 bases, with 14 bases between them. The study's findings and limits: Examination was confined to peripheral blood, excluding thyroid tissue. Persistent disease exhibited a predilection for TRBV28, TRBJ1-2 and TRBJ2-5.

The time point was: newly diagnosed GD, antithyroid drugs for less than 3 months. RNA from PBMCs was the source of the TCR library. V usage is TRBV6-2 or TRBV6-3 and J usage is TRBJ2-4; a weak D match, TRBD2 (7 bases). Sequencing used peripheral blood mononuclear cells (PBMCs), obtained at new diagnosis, from a patient treated with antithyroid drugs. The clonotype originates from a female donor with Graves disease. The CDR3 loop is CASRGGGISKNIQYF. The DNA of the CDR3 is TGTGCCAGCAGGGGGGGGGGCATATCCAAAAACATTCAGTACTTC.